Below, one T cell receptor (beta chain) is given with its context. Its antigen is not identified. CDR1 and CDR2 from the germline V gene are LGHNA and YSLEER. Trimming pared 1 base from V and 3 bases from J, leaving 12 bases between. CDR3 length: 16 amino acids. The record originates from a study of blood T cells in healthy people across ages. Study results and limitations: Using unsorted PBMCs precluded a conclusive naive versus antigen-experienced comparison. Per million T cells, TCR beta diversity dropped about linearly as age rose.

A second PCR of 7 to 11 cycles used a sample-barcoded 5' primer and a J-beta primer mix. Every sample returned 3 million or more CDR3-containing paired-end reads. TCRdb processed the 5' RACE reads anew with MiXCR; each CDR3 protein has one entry. This sample carries roughly 1.5 million distinct CDR3 sequences, approximately 42% of them seen once, and the ten largest clones take less than 5%. The receptor was derived from a woman younger than 35 in good health. The chain joins TRBV4-3 to TRBJ1-4; perhaps TRBD1 as D (5 bases). The sequencing sample was made of blood. CDR3 residues: CASSQGGIRANEKLFF. In DNA form, the CDR3 reads TGCGCCAGCAGCCAAGGGGGGATTCGGGCTAATGAAAAACTGTTTTTT.